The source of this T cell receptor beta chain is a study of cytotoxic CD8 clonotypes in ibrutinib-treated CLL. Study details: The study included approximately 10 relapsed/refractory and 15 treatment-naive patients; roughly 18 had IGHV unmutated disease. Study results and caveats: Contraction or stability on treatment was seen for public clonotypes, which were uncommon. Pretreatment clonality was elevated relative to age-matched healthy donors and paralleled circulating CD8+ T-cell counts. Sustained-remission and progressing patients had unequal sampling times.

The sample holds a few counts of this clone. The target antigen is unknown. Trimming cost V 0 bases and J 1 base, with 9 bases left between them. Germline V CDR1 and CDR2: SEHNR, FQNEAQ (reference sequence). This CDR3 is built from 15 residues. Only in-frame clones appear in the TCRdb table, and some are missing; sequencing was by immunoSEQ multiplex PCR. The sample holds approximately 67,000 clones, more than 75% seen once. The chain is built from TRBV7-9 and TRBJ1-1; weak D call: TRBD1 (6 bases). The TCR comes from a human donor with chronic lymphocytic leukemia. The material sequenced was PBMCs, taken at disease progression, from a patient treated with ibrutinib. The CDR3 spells CASSLAGTRNTEAFF. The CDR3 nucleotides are TGTGCCAGCAGCTTAGCCGGGACACGGAACACTGAAGCTTTCTTT.